Listed here is a single T cell receptor beta chain. Its antigen is not yet known. The input lacks base qualities; no much larger clone sits a single base away. The record originates from a study of blood T cell repertoires in COVID-19 (dated by TCRdb to the early 2020s). Broadly, across the study: Samples from collaborators originated in the United States, Italy and Spain and spanned both the acute and convalescent phases of COVID-19. HLA class I and class II types, where available, came from metadata supplied by the sample provider rather than from assay-based typing. The samples were drawn from two sources: the first 160 participants of the ongoing ImmuneRACE study, and approximately 1,300 subjects contributed by 6 global collaborators. The material from the prospective study consisted of cDNA or gDNA derived from T cells, B-cell-depleted T cells, or PBMCs. The dataset comprised deeply sampled blood TCRbeta repertoires from subjects exposed to, actively infected with, or recovered from COVID-19. Sample metadata almost always included a de-identified subject ID, COVID-19 status, age in years and sex. The repertoires were released in a freely available public database intended as a resource for research on the immune response to SARS-CoV-2. Paper-wide results and their limitations: Clinical and demographic metadata were provided uncurated, with the amount varying by source and participant.

TCRbeta CDR3 regions were amplified from genomic DNA using the immunoSEQ Assay, a bias-controlled multiplex PCR. In the authors' own workflow: Nucleated cell counts per sample were estimated from amplification of reference gene primers within the assay. To quantify the absolute abundance of each unique TCRbeta CDR3 rearrangement, sequence reads were collapsed and filtered. For each sample, productive Simpson clonality was calculated by taking the square root of Simpson's diversity index across productive rearrangements. What TCRdb holds here is the immuneACCESS table cut down to in-frame rearrangements. Part of the clones is not present; checked against another copy, under half of the missing clones reflect an unresolved V gene, and the others are unexplained. Clonal size and the V and J genes are those of that table, whereas D and trimming came from the DNA. The sample includes some 160,000 clones, with over 70% observed a single time. The leading ten clones occupy around a fifth of the sample.

Another Seattle source contributed samples from volunteer blood donors who had recovered from COVID-19. Collaborating institutions collected whole blood in K2EDTA tubes following their own protocols. For TCRbeta analysis, collaborator samples were shipped as frozen whole blood, as isolated PBMCs, or as DNA extracted from either sample type. The sample taken for sequencing was peripheral blood. The TCR sequence derives from a woman aged 70-85 years who had recovered from COVID-19.

The CDR3 loop reads CATHAPGSTETQYF. The DNA is TGTGCCACCCACGCCCCCGGGAGTACGGAGACCCAGTACTTC. The chain is made from TRBV10-3 and TRBJ2-5, and perhaps TRBD2 as D gene, on 6 matching bases. The CDR3 runs 14 residues from the cysteine to the phenylalanine. Of all the DNA, just the CDR3 is kept, 42 bases in frame from base 1. Between the V and J ends, shortened by 10 bases and 5 bases respectively, the junction contains 20 bases. As encoded in the germline V gene, CDR1 is ENHRY while CDR2 is SYGVKD.